This T cell receptor beta chain was recorded in a study of T cells in Graves' hyperthyroidism and ophthalmopathy (dated by TCRdb to between 2018 and 2021). Study-level background: Peripheral blood samples were taken at initial diagnosis, before any treatment was given. To identify distinguishing TCR V-J signatures, a discovery cohort of 95 to 100 patients was used, comprising 43 with Graves' ophthalmopathy and some 60 with stable Graves' hyperthyroidism. Prospective prediction of ophthalmopathy was tested in an independent validation cohort consisting of about 20 hyperthyroidism patients and 15 or so patients who later progressed to ophthalmopathy. For training and testing, the roughly 100 patients in the discovery cohort were randomly divided in a 7:3 ratio. The study also compared thyroid tissue and blood T-cell repertoires from several Graves' hyperthyroidism patients. Following sampling, methimazole starting at 30 mg daily was given to hyperthyroidism patients, and high-dose intravenous methylprednisolone was given to ophthalmopathy patients. The paper describes TCR Vbeta CDR3 sequencing of more than 120 peripheral blood samples, made up of around 41 ophthalmopathy patients, around 78 hyperthyroidism patients and 17 progressor patients.

The TCR beta CDR3 regions were amplified from the RNA transcripts. A first-round RT-PCR of the TCR CDR3 used the HTBI primer set with the Qiagen OneStep RT-PCR kit. Libraries were constructed in a second round of multiplex PCR, after which size selection and purification were performed. Paired-end sequencing of the libraries was performed with 100 bp reads on an Illumina HiSeq2000. In the paper's pipeline: Raw data were processed with SOAPnuke, discarding reads with adapters, uncalled bases, mean Phred below 15, or no exact constant-primer or identifier match. COPE v1.2.5 was used to merge high-quality paired reads, and clonotypes were defined as unique nucleotide sequences. MiTCR v1.1 was used to align the clonotypes against IMGT TRBV, TRBD and TRBJ reference segments. Only V-J combinations with frequency above 0.0001, covering about 99% of repertoires, were analysed. The TCS score was defined as F50 (clonal expansion) divided by E x V (chaos), with BLOSUM62-based TCRdist calculated between CDR3 peptides within each V-J. Welch's t-statistics and random forest reduced some 510 V-J features to under 15, which were used in a naive Bayes classifier (R e1071). TCRdb handled the public reads itself, with Q25 trimming in fastp and clone calling in MiXCR, and kept productive beta chains. Records with the same CDR3 protein are collapsed into one entry carrying the most frequent genes and DNA. The V and J calls shown here were made by TCRdb, not taken from the authors' results. The sample contains 380,000 or so distinct CDR3 sequences, about 19% of them found a single time. The ten largest clones take up 3% to 4% of the sample.

Trimming takes 0 bases off V and 5 bases off J; junction bases not matched to a gene: 4. The CDR3 goes from the cysteine to the phenylalanine over 14 residues. Kept here is only the CDR3 DNA, which spans 42 bases and is read in frame from base 1. The germline V gene gives CDR1 as SGHRS and CDR2 as YFSETQ. Study-level results and caveats: Sample size was not statistically predetermined, and blinding of investigators to group allocation was not performed. Blood samples also contained most of the expanded thyroid clonotypes (frequency above 0.001), which suggests that blood repertoires may reflect thyroid immune responses. In cross-validation, a model built on a 13 V-J signature told ophthalmopathy apart from stable hyperthyroidism with approximately 90% sensitivity and roughly 81% specificity, and in testing the same model reached 80%/75%. In validation, the model predicted progression to ophthalmopathy a median of roughly six months before onset, with roughly 70% sensitivity and about 72% specificity.

Graves' hyperthyroidism was defined as stable when no progression to ophthalmopathy occurred over 18 months of follow-up. Hyperthyroidism patients were aged 18 to 65 years and newly diagnosed, with disease duration of less than 2 months. The study excluded patients with uncontrolled infections, other autoimmune diseases, pregnancy or lactation. Diagnoses were based on clinical symptoms, serum thyroxine and TRAb, thyroid ultrasound and orbital computed tomography. PBMCs were separated from 10 ml of fresh peripheral blood using Ficoll-Paque density gradient centrifugation. Total RNA was extracted using Trizol reagent, and RNA quality was assessed on an Agilent 2100 Bioanalyzer. A few counts support this clonotype. The specificity of this receptor is unknown. No base quality information exists; no much larger clone differs at one position.

This chain is built from TRBV5-1 and TRBJ2-5; TRBD1 agrees with 7 junctional bases. The TCR originated in a woman between 18 and 29 years old with Graves' hyperthyroidism. The specimen was blood. CDR3 region: CASSLGGGRETQYF. The DNA sequence is TGCGCCAGCAGCTTGGGAGGGGGCCGGGAGACCCAGTACTTC.